The clone carrying this TCR beta chain was counted only a few times. No antigen is known for it. This specimen belongs to a study of response to subunit inactivated influenza vaccine. Findings and limits, study-wide: Authors suggested few new T cells are recruited by each seasonal influenza vaccination.

The CDR3 length is 15 residues. The germline V gene has CDR1 SGHRS and CDR2 YFSETQ. Trimming took off 3 bases at V and 6 bases at J, with 18 bases between the two ends. TCRdb re-analysed the RT-PCR reads in MiXCR, keeping a single row per CDR3 protein. This sample yields 750,000 to 850,000 distinct CDR3 sequences, of which around a sixth are seen a single time; about a tenth belongs to the top ten. Specimen: PBMCs from blood, collected 5 days after vaccination. The rearrangement joins TRBV5-1 to TRBJ1-2; a possible D gene is TRBD1 (5 bases). This receptor was obtained from a man in his fifties who received an inactivated influenza vaccine. CDR3 coding DNA: TGCGCCAGCAGCTGGGGAACAGGATCTGGGGATGGCTACACCTTC. Encoded protein: CASSWGTGSGDGYTF.